The 23 T cell receptor beta chains given below trace back to one sample, sequenced in a study of T cell responses to AZD1222 COVID-19 vaccine. The method was immunoSEQ multiplex PCR; TCRdb's version includes in-frame clones alone and lacks a portion of them. Of about 94,000 clones listed, roughly 84% are singletons. The sample here was peripheral blood, taken on day 0 of AZD1222 vaccination. These receptors were collected from an adult in good health.

This CDR3 reads CASKESSYEQYF. CDR3 in DNA: TGTGCCAGCAAAGAGAGCTCCTACGAGCAGTACTTC. The V and J genes are TRBV28 and TRBJ2-7; D is ambiguous. The V and J ends lost 7 bases and 0 bases respectively, with 7 bases between them. Germline assignment: CDR1 MDHEN and CDR2 SYDVKM. CDR3 size: 12 residues.

J is TRBJ1-5 and V is TRBV6-5, with D unresolved. Per germline, CDR1 MNHEY and CDR2 SVGAGI. V was pared by 6 bases and J by 0 bases, with 9 bases between. This CDR3 spans 14 amino acids. In DNA form, the CDR3 reads TGTGCCAGCAGCGAGTACGATAGCAATCAGCCCCAGCATTTT. It encodes CASSEYDSNQPQHF.

The chain is built from TRBV19 and TRBJ1-6; D is possibly TRBD1 (6 bases). Germline CDR1 and CDR2: LNHDA and SQIVND (reference sequence). V lost 5 bases, J lost 9 bases, and 20 bases lay in between. The CDR3 has 16 amino acids. The CDR3 protein is CASSGGANSGRSPLHF. The CDR3, as DNA: TGTGCCAGTAGTGGGGGGGCGAATTCGGGTCGTTCACCCCTCCACTTT. The full variable domain, its missing parts supplied by reference TRBV19 and TRBJ1-6, is DGGITQSPKYLFRKEGQNVTLSCEQNLNHDAMYWYRQDPGQGLRLIYYSQIVNDFQKGDIAEGYSVSREKKESFPLTVTSAQKNPTAFYLCASSGGANSGRSPLHFGNGTRLTVT.

This clone has a single count. This rearrangement joins TRBV3-1 (or the pseudogene TRBV3-2) to TRBJ2-2; tentatively, D is TRBD2 (6 bases). This CDR3 is built from 14 residues. Germline assignment: CDR1 LGHDT and CDR2 YNNKEL (reference sequence). The V end was cut by 4 bases, the J end by 5 bases, with 11 bases between. In nucleotides, the CDR3 is TGTGCCAGCAGCCCCCTAGGAGGGACCGGGGAGCTGTTTTTT. Its translation is CASSPLGGTGELFF.

The CDR3 DNA is TGTGCCAGTGCCCCGGGACAGACTTATGGCTACACCTTC. As protein: CASAPGQTYGYTF. The V and J genes are TRBV19 and TRBJ1-2; the match to TRBD1 covers 7 bases. Germline V lookup: CDR1 LNHDA, CDR2 SQIVND (reference sequence). This CDR3 is built from 13 residues. The trim removed 8 bases at V and 5 bases at J, leaving 8 bases unmatched.

The chain uses TRBV6-6 and TRBJ1-2; D not certain. V was trimmed by 8 bases and J by 5 bases, leaving 18 bases between them. This CDR3 is built from 14 residues. Germline loops: CDR1 MNHNY, CDR2 SVGAGI (reference sequence). In DNA form, the CDR3 reads TGTGCCAGCGATCACCAAAACCCAGGTTATGGCTACACCTTC. This sequence encodes CASDHQNPGYGYTF.

V is TRBV6-2 or TRBV6-3 and J is TRBJ1-5, with 7 bases matching TRBD1. After removal of 2 bases from V and 6 bases from J, the junction contained 7 bases not matched to a gene. This CDR3 is 15 amino acids long. Germline V CDR1 and CDR2: MNHEY, SVGEGT. In DNA, the CDR3 is TGTGCCAGCAGTTACCCAAGGGGGCAGGGTCAGCCCCAGCATTTT. As protein: CASSYPRGQGQPQHF.

CDR3 protein: CASSLIESTDTQYF. The CDR3 DNA sequence: TGCGCCAGCAGCTTGATCGAGAGCACAGATACGCAGTATTTT. This sequence joins TRBV5-1 and TRBJ2-3; D not certain. This CDR3 is 14 amino acids long. V lost 1 base and J lost 0, with 6 bases in between. The germline V gene has CDR1 SGHRS and CDR2 YFSETQ.

The genes are TRBV4-1 and TRBJ2-2; 8 bases are a match to TRBD1. CDR1 and CDR2 (germline): MGHRA, YSYEKL. The CDR3 extends over 16 amino acids. After removal of 3 bases from V and 6 bases from J, the junction contained 9 bases not matched to a gene. The chain's CDR3 is CASSHEDRVAPGELFF. CDR3 DNA: TGCGCCAGCAGCCATGAGGACAGGGTTGCGCCCGGGGAGCTGTTTTTT.

The chain combines TRBV30 with TRBJ2-2; 7 positions match TRBD2. CDR3 length equals 11 residues. Germline assignment: CDR1 GTSNPN and CDR2 SVGIG (reference sequence). The CDR3 loop is CVHGRAGELFF. CDR3 in DNA: TGTGTACATGGGAGGGCCGGGGAGCTGTTTTTT.

V is TRBV3-1 (or the pseudogene TRBV3-2) and J is TRBJ1-3, with D possibly TRBD1 on 5 matching bases. The CDR3 is made up of 16 amino acids. Trimming took 4 bases from V and 1 from J, leaving 14 bases between them. CDR1 LGHDT and CDR2 YNNKEL come from the germline V gene (reference sequence). CDR3 bases: TGTGCCAGCAGCCCCTCAATGGGGGGATCTGGAAACACCATATATTTT. Residues: CASSPSMGGSGNTIYF.

The rearrangement uses TRBV3-1 (or the pseudogene TRBV3-2) and TRBJ1-5, with 7 bases matching TRBD1. V lost 2 bases, J lost 3 bases, and 13 bases stayed unmatched. The V gene's germline CDR1 is LGHDT and CDR2 YNNKEL (reference sequence). The CDR3 has 18 amino acids. CDR3 bases: TGTGCCAGCAGCCAAACGAGGGGGCCCGAGGGGTTCAATCAGCCCCAGCATTTT. The encoded protein is CASSQTRGPEGFNQPQHF.

V and J are TRBV19 and TRBJ1-1; unclear D gene. The CDR3 totals 13 residues. The V end lost 8 bases, the J end lost 1 base, and 11 bases lay between the germline ends. Germline V gives CDR1 LNHDA, CDR2 SQIVND (reference sequence). CDR3 DNA: TGTGCCAGTTCGCTAACAGCGAACACTGAAGCTTTCTTT. This translates into CASSLTANTEAFF.

In the case of this clone: Germline is not matched at one junction end, which may reflect a read error. The chain uses TRBV7-9 and TRBJ1-2, with a weak D call TRBD1 (5 bases). The germline V gene encodes CDR1 SEHNR and CDR2 FQNEAQ (reference sequence). This CDR3 contains 13 residues. The CDR3 region is CASSLAPTGTPIF. CDR3 nucleotide sequence: TGTGCCAGCAGCTTAGCCCCAACAGGAACCCCTATCTTC.

The V and J genes are TRBV5-1 and TRBJ2-5; 10 bases agree with TRBD1. V trimming: 2 bases; J trimming: 4 bases; junction bases outside the gene matches: 5. This CDR3 has 15 amino acids. The germline V gene encodes CDR1 SGHRS and CDR2 YFSETQ. CDR3 nucleotides: TGCGCCAGCAGCTTTGACAGGGGGCGACCAGAGACCCAGTACTTC. This encodes CASSFDRGRPETQYF. The full variable domain, completed using reference TRBV5-1 and TRBJ2-5, is KAGVTQTPRYLIKTRGQQVTLSCSPISGHRSVSWYQQTPGQGLQFLFEYFSETQRNKGNFPGRFSGRQFSNSRSEMNVSTLELGDSALYLCASSFDRGRPETQYFGPGTRLLVL.

The sample holds a few counts of this clone. This CDR3 is CASSTGFQETQYF. CDR3 DNA sequence: TGTGCCAGCTCCACAGGCTTCCAAGAGACCCAGTACTTC. V gene TRBV18 combines with J gene TRBJ2-5, with TRBD1 as a possible D gene (5 bases). There are 13 residues in the CDR3. Trimming removed 6 bases at V and 1 base at J, with 9 bases between. The V gene's germline CDR1 is KGHSH and CDR2 LQKENI.

Concerning this clone: At one end the junction does not follow the germline gene, possibly because of a read error. The rearrangement joins TRBV7-8 to TRBJ1-1, with 9 nucleotides matching TRBD1. The germline V gene has CDR1 SGHVS and CDR2 FQNEAQ. The CDR3 loop spans 11 amino acids. As DNA, the CDR3 is TGTGCCAGCAGCTTAGGGGACAGGGTGATCTTT. This translates into CASSLGDRVIF.

This clone was seen only a few times. CDR3 residues: CASSPGSYSYEQYF. In DNA, the CDR3 is TGTGCCAGCAGTCCCGGGTCTTATTCCTACGAGCAGTACTTC. V usage is TRBV6-5 and J usage is TRBJ2-7; D remains unclear. V lost 5 bases and J 1 base, leaving 12 bases between the germline ends. CDR1 is MNHEY and CDR2 is SVGAGI in the germline V gene. This CDR3 has 14 residues.

The V gene is TRBV5-1, the J gene TRBJ2-2; D not resolved. This CDR3 is built from 15 residues. In germline, CDR1 is SGHRS, CDR2 YFSETQ. V was trimmed by 4 bases and J by 0 bases, leaving 10 bases between them. The CDR3 region has the DNA TGCGCCAGCAGCCCCAGCCCCGCGAACACCGGGGAGCTGTTTTTT. This encodes CASSPSPANTGELFF.

The chain couples TRBV6-5 to TRBJ2-3; 9 bases match TRBD2. The trim removed 8 bases at V and 3 bases at J, leaving 6 bases unmatched. Germline CDR1 reads MNHEY; CDR2 reads SVGAGI. CDR3 length equals 14 residues. DNA of the CDR3: TGTGCCAGCTCCCTCGGACTAGCGACAGATACGCAGTATTTT. Its protein product is CASSLGLATDTQYF.

The chain couples TRBV29-1 to TRBJ2-7; unclear D gene. This CDR3 has 13 residues. Germline assignment: CDR1 SQVTM and CDR2 ANQGSEA. The germline V and J ends were trimmed by 4 bases and 0 bases, with 10 bases remaining between them. DNA for the CDR3: TGCAGCGTTGCGGCAGGCGACTCCTACGAGCAGTACTTC. It encodes CSVAAGDSYEQYF.

The V and J genes are TRBV5-4 and TRBJ1-1; unclear D gene. The CDR3 totals 13 residues. Germline values: CDR1 SGHNT, CDR2 YYREEE (reference sequence). V gave up 6 bases and J gave up 0 bases, with 9 bases separating them. The CDR3 coding sequence is TGTGCCAGCAACCTGGACGTGAACACTGAAGCTTTCTTT. Its protein product is CASNLDVNTEAFF. The full variable domain, its missing parts supplied by reference TRBV5-4 and TRBJ1-1, is ETGVTQSPTHLIKTRGQQVTLRCSSQSGHNTVSWYQQALGQGPQFIFQYYREEENGRGNFPPRFSGLQFPNYSSELNVNALELDDSALYLCASNLDVNTEAFFGQGTRLTVV.

This clone was seen a few times. This chain links TRBV30 with TRBJ1-2, with D maybe TRBD1 (5 bases). Trimming pared 4 bases from V and 4 bases from J, leaving 13 bases between. This CDR3 has 13 amino acids. Germline CDR1 reads GTSNPN; CDR2 reads SVGIG (reference sequence). The chain's CDR3 is CAWNSGTVYGYTF. The CDR3 coding sequence is TGTGCCTGGAACTCCGGGACGGTCTATGGCTACACCTTC. Complete variable domain (other parts from reference TRBV30 and TRBJ1-2): SQTIHQWPATLVQPVGSPLSLECTVEGTSNPNLYWYRQAAGRGLQLLFYSVGIGQISSEVPQNLSASRPQDRQFILSSKKLLLSDSGFYLCAWNSGTVYGYTFGSGTRLTVV.